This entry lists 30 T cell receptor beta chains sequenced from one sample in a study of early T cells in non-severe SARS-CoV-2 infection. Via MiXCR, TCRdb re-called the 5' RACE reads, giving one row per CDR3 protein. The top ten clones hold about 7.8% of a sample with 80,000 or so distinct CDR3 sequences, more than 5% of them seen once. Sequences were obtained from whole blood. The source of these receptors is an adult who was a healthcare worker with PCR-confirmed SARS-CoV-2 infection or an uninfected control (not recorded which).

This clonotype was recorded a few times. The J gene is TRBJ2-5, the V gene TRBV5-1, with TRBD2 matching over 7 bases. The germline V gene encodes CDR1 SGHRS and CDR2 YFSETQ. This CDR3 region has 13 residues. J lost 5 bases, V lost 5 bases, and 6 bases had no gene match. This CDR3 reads CASRAGAQETQYF. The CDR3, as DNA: TGCGCCAGCAGGGCGGGAGCTCAGGAGACCCAGTACTTC.

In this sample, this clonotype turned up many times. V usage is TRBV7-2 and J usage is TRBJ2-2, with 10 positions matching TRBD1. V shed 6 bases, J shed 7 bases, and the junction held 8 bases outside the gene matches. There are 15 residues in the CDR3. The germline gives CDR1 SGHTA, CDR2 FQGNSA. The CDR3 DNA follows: TGTGCCAGCAGACTAGACAGGGGGCGGAGCGGGGAGCTGTTTTTT. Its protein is CASRLDRGRSGELFF.

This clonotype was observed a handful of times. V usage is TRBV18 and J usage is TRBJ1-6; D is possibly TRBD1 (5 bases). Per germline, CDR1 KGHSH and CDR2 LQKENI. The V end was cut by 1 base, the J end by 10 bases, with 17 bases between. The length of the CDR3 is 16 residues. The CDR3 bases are TGTGCCAGCTCACCACTCGGCCAGGGTCATCGATCACCCCTCCACTTT. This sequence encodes CASSPLGQGHRSPLHF.

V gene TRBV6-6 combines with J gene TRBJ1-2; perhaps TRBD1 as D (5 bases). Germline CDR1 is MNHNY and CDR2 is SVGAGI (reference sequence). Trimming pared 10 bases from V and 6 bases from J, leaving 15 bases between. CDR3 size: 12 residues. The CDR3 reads CATSSGPNGYTF. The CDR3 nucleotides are TGTGCCACCTCATCGGGACCCAATGGCTACACCTTC.

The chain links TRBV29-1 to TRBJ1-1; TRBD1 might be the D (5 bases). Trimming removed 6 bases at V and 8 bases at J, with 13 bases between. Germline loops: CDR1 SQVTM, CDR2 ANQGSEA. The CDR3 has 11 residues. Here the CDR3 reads CSVGTLGEAFF. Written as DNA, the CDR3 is TGCAGCGTGGGGACCCTTGGAGAAGCTTTCTTT.

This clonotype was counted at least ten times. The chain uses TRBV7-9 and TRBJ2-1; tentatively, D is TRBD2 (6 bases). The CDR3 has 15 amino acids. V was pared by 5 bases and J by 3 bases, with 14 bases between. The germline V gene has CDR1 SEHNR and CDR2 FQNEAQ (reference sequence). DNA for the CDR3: TGTGCCAGCAGCCATGGAGCGGGCGGCTACAATGAGCAGTTCTTC. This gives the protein CASSHGAGGYNEQFF.

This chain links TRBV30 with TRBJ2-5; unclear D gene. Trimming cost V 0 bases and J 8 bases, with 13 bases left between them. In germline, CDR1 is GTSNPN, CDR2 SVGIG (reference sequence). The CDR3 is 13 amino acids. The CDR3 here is CAWSVPNLGTQYF. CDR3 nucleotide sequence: TGTGCCTGGAGTGTGCCTAACCTCGGTACCCAGTACTTC. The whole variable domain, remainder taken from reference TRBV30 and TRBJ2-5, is SQTIHQWPATLVQPVGSPLSLECTVEGTSNPNLYWYRQAAGRGLQLLFYSVGIGQISSEVPQNLSASRPQDRQFILSSKKLLLSDSGFYLCAWSVPNLGTQYFGPGTRLLVL.

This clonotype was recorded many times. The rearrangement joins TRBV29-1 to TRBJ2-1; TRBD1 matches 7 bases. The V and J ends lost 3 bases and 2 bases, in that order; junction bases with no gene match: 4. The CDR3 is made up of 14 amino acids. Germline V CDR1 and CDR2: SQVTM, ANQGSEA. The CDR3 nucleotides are TGCAGCGTTGAGCGGACAGGAACCTACAATGAGCAGTTCTTC. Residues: CSVERTGTYNEQFF.

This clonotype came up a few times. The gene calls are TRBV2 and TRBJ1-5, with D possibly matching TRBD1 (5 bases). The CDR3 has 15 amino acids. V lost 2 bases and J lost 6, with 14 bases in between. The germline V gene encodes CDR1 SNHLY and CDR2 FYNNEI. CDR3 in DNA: TGTGCCAGCAGTGAATGGAACAGGAAAGCTCAGCCCCAGCATTTT. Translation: CASSEWNRKAQPQHF.

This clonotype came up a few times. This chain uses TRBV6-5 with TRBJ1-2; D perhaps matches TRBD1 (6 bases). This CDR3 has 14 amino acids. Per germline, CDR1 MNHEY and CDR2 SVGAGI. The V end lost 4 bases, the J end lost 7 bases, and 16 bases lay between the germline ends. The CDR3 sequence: CASSSGRGEFGYTF. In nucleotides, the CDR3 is TGTGCCAGCAGTTCGGGCAGGGGCGAGTTTGGCTACACCTTC.

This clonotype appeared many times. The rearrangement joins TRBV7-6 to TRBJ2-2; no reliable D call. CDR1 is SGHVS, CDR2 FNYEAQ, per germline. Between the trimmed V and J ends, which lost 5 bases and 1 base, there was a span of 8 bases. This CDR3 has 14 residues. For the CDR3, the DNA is TGTGCCAGCAGCCTTAAGAGGAACACCGGGGAGCTGTTTTTT. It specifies CASSLKRNTGELFF.

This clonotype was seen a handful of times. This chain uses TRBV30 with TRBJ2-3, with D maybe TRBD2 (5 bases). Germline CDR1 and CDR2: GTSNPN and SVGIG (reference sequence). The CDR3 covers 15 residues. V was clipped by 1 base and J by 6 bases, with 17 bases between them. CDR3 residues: CAWSAEVESRDTQYF. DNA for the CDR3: TGTGCCTGGAGTGCGGAGGTAGAATCGAGGGATACGCAGTATTTT.

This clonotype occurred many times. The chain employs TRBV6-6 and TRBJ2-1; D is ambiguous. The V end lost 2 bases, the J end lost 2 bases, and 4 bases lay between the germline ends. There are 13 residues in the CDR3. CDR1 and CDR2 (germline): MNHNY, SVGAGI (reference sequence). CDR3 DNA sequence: TGTGCCAGCAGTTACGACACCTACAATGAGCAGTTCTTC. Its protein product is CASSYDTYNEQFF.

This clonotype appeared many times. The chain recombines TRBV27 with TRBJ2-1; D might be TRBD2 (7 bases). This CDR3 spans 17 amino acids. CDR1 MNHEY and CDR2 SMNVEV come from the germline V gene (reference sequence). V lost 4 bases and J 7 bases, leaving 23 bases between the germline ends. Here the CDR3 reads CASSSLSGAGVRNEQFF. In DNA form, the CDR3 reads TGTGCCAGCAGTTCCCTCTCGGGGGCGGGAGTTAGGAATGAGCAGTTCTTC.

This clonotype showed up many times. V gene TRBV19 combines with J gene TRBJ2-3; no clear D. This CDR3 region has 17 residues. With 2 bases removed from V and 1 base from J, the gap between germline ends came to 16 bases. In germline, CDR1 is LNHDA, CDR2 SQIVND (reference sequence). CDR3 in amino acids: CASSIYGQPERTDTQYF. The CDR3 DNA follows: TGTGCCAGTAGTATATACGGCCAGCCGGAGCGCACAGATACGCAGTATTTT.

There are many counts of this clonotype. The CDR3 here is CASSSAQYEQYF. The DNA of the CDR3 is TGTGCCAGCAGTTCCGCCCAGTACGAGCAGTACTTC. The V and J genes are TRBV6-5 and TRBJ2-7; no firm D call. CDR1 and CDR2 (germline): MNHEY, SVGAGI. The CDR3 sequence is 12 residues long. Trimming took off 4 bases at V and 4 bases at J, with 8 bases between the two ends.

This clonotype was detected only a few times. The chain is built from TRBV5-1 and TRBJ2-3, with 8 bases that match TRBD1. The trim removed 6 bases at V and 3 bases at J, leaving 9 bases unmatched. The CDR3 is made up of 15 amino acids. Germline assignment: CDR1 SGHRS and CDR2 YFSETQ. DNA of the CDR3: TGCGCCAGCATCCAGGGGGCAGGTATTACAGATACGCAGTATTTT. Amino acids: CASIQGAGITDTQYF.

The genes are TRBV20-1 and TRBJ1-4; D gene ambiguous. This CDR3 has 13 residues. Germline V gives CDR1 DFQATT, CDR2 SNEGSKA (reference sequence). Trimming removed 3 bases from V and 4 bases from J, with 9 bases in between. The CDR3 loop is CSARGDINEKLFF. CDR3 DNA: TGCAGTGCTAGGGGTGACATTAATGAAAAACTGTTTTTT.

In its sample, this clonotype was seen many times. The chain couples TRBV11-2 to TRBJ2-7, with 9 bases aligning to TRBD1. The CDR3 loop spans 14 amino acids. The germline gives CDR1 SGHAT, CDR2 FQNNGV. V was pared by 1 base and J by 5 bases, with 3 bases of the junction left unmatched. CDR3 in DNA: TGTGCCAGCAGCTTAGTGGGGACAGGGAACGAGCAGTACTTC. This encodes CASSLVGTGNEQYF.

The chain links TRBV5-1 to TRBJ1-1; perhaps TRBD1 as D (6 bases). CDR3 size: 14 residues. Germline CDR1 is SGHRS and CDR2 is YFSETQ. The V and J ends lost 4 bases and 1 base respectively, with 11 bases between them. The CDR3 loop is CASSPGTTNTEAFF. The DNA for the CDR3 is TGCGCCAGCAGCCCCGGGACAACGAACACTGAAGCTTTCTTT.

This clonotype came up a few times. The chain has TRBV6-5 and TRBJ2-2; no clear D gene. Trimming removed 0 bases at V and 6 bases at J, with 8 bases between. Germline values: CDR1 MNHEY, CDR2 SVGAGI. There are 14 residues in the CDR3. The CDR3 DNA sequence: TGTGCCAGCAGTTACTCGTTAGGGTCCGGGGAGCTGTTTTTT. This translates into CASSYSLGSGELFF.

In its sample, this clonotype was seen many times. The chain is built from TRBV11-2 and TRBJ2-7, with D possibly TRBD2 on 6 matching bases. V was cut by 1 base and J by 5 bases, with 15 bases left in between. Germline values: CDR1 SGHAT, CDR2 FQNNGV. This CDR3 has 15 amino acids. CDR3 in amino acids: CASSLVGSVSDEQYF. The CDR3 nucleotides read TGTGCCAGCAGCTTAGTCGGGAGCGTGTCGGACGAGCAGTACTTC.

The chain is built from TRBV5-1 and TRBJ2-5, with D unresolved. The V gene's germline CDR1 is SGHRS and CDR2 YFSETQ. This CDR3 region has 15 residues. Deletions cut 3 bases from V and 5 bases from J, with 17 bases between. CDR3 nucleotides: TGCGCCAGCAGCTCCCGTTCCTCTATTGGGGAGACCCAGTACTTC. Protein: CASSSRSSIGETQYF.

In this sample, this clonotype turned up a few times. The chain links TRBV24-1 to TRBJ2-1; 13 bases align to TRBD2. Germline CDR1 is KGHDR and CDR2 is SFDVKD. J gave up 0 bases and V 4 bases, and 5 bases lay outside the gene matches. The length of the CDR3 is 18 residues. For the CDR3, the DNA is TGTGCCACCAGTGACGGACTAGCGGGGGTTTACTCCTACAATGAGCAGTTCTTC. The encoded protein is CATSDGLAGVYSYNEQFF.

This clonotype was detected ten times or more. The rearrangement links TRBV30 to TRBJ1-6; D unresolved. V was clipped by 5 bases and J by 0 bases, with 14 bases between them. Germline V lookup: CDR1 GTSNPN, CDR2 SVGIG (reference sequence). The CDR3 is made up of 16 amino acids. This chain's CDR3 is CAWADKSSSYNSPLHF. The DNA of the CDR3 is TGTGCCTGGGCCGACAAGTCGAGCTCCTATAATTCACCCCTCCACTTT. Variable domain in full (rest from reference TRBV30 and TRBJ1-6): SQTIHQWPATLVQPVGSPLSLECTVEGTSNPNLYWYRQAAGRGLQLLFYSVGIGQISSEVPQNLSASRPQDRQFILSSKKLLLSDSGFYLCAWADKSSSYNSPLHFGNGTRLTVT.

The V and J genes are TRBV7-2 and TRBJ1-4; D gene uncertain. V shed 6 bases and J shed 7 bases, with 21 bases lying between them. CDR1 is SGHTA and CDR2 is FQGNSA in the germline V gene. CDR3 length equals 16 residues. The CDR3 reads CASSLEITKLGEKLFF. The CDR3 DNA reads TGTGCCAGCAGTCTGGAGATCACGAAACTGGGTGAAAAACTGTTTTTT.

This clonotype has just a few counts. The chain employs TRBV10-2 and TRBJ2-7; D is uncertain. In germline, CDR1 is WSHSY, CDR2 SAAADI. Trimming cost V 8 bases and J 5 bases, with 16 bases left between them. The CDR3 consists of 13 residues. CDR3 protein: CASGRSLAHEQYF. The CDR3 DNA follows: TGCGCCAGCGGACGTTCGTTAGCTCACGAGCAGTACTTC.

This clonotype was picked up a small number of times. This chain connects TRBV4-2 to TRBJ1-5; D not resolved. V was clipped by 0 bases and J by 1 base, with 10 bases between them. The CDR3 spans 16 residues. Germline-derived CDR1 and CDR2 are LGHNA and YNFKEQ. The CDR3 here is CASSQDSVGSNQPQHF. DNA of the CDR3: TGTGCCAGCAGCCAAGATTCGGTAGGGAGCAATCAGCCCCAGCATTTT.

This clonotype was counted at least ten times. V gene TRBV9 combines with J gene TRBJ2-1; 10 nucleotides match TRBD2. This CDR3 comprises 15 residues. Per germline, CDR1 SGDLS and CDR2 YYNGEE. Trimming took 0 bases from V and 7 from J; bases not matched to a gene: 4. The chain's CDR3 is CASSVAGSGGNEQFF. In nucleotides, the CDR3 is TGTGCCAGCAGCGTAGCTGGTAGCGGGGGGAATGAGCAGTTCTTC.

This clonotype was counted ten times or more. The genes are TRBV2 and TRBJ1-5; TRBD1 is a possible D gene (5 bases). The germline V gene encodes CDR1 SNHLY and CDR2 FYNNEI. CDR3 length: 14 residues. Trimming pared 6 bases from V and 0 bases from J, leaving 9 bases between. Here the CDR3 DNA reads TGTGCCAGCAGGGGGACGGGTAGCAATCAGCCCCAGCATTTT. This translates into CASRGTGSNQPQHF. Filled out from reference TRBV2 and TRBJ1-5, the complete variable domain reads EPEVTQTPSHQVTQMGQEVILRCVPISNHLYFYWYRQILGQKVEFLVSFYNNEISEKSEIFDDQFSVERPDGSNFTLKIRSTKLEDSAMYFCASRGTGSNQPQHFGDGTRLSIL.